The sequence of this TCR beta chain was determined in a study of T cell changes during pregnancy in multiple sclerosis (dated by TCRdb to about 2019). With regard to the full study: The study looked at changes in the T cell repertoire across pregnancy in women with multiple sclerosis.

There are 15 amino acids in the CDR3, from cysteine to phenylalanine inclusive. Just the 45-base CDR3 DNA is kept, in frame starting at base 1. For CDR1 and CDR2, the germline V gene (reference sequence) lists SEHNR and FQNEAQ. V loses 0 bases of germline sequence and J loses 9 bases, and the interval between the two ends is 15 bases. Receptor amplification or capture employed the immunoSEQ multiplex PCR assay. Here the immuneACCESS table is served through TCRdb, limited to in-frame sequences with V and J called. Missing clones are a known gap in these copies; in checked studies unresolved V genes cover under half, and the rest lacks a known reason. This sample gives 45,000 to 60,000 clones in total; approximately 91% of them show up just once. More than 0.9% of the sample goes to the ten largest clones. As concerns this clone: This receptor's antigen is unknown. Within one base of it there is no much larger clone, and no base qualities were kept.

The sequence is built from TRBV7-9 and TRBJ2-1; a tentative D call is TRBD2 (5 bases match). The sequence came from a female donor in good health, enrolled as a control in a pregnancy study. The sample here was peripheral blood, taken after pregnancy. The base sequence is TGTGCCAGCAGCTTAGCGACTGGACTGCCCAGTGAGCAGTTCTTC. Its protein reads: CASSLATGLPSEQFF.